This T cell receptor (beta chain) was retrieved from a study of identical twins. General study points: Twin pairs' shared out-of-frame alpha sequences were enriched in low generation probability. High-abundance cord blood beta clonotypes had fewer insertions; memory repertoires showed none.

The CDR3 spans 17 residues. Germline assignment: CDR1 LNHDA and CDR2 SQIVND (reference sequence). V shed 4 bases and J 2 bases; nucleotides not matched to a gene: 13. This clonotype has a handful of counts. The antigen is unknown. One entry per CDR3 protein results from TCRdb running MiXCR on the 5' RACE reads. The sample consists of 640,000 or so distinct CDR3 sequences, 5.5% to 7.5% of them appearing once. What was sequenced was naive T cells sorted from blood. V and J are TRBV19 and TRBJ1-1, with 7 bases identical to TRBD1. The TCR comes from a man aged 18 to 30 in good health. The CDR3 coding sequence is TGTGCCAGTAGTACAACCTGGCACAGGGGCGGAAACACTGAAGCTTTCTTT. The encoded protein is CASSTTWHRGGNTEAFF.